This TCR beta chain was sequenced in a study of blood T cell repertoires in COVID-19. Looking at the study overall: The study drew acute and convalescent COVID-19 samples from the United States, Italy and Spain.

This clone appeared a few times. The germline V gene has CDR1 SGHRS and CDR2 YFSETQ. Trimming stripped 0 bases from V and 1 base from J, with 10 bases between. This CDR3 spans 15 amino acids. Clones were sequenced by immunoSEQ multiplex PCR, and TCRdb holds only the in-frame ones, with some missing. The data contain some 340,000 clones, 90% of them singletons. The chain combines TRBV5-1 with TRBJ1-1; D unclear. Source material: PBMCs or T cells enriched from blood (not recorded which). The TCR originated in a woman in her twenties or thirties who had been exposed to COVID-19. CDR3 residues: CASSLGIGANTEAFF. CDR3 DNA: TGCGCCAGCAGCTTGGGAATAGGAGCGAACACTGAAGCTTTCTTT.